These 17 T cell receptor beta chains share one sample of origin, sequenced in a study of long-term antiretroviral therapy in people with HIV (dated by TCRdb to 2021 to 2024). Sequencing of the TRB variable region was done with the immunoSEQ hsTCRB v3.0 assay at survey level resolution. This is the immuneACCESS table as TCRdb keeps it, with only in-frame sequences that have V and J called. A part of the clones is gone; compared with another copy, unresolved V genes explain less than half, and the rest is unexplained. The sample table holds around 28,000 clones, of which around four fifths were seen once. The ten biggest clones cover roughly 9.8% of the sample. Sequenced material: unsorted PBMCs, taken 2.7 to 2.9 years after starting antiretroviral therapy. These receptor sequences come from a man aged 25-40 years with HIV.

Written as DNA, the CDR3 is TGCGCCAGCAGCCTTGAGAGGGTTACGCAGTATTTT. Amino acid sequence: CASSLERVTQYF. The V gene is TRBV5-1, the J gene TRBJ2-3, with D maybe TRBD2 (5 bases). The CDR3 length is 12 residues. Deletions cut 4 bases from V and 8 bases from J, with 11 bases between. Germline V gene lookup returns CDR1 SGHRS and CDR2 YFSETQ.

This clone was recorded a few times. The chain has TRBV9 and TRBJ1-2, with TRBD1 identical over 7 bases. This CDR3 is 14 amino acids long. Unmatched junction bases numbered 4, after V lost 1 base and J lost 4 bases. CDR1 and CDR2 from the germline V gene are SGDLS and YYNGEE. The CDR3 DNA sequence: TGTGCCAGCAGCGTATCACGGGACAGCTATGGCTACACCTTC. As protein: CASSVSRDSYGYTF.

The chain is built from TRBV27 and TRBJ1-2, with D maybe TRBD1 (6 bases). From germline, CDR1 is MNHEY and CDR2 SMNVEV (reference sequence). This CDR3 has 14 amino acids. Trimming removed 3 bases at V and 3 bases at J, with 11 bases between. The DNA of the CDR3 is TGTGCCAGCAGTTTTGGGGGCGATTACTATGGCTACACCTTC. It encodes CASSFGGDYYGYTF.

The genes are TRBV29-1 and TRBJ1-2; D gene uncertain. V was shortened by 5 bases and J by 4 bases, with 11 bases between the two germline ends. CDR1 is SQVTM and CDR2 is ANQGSEA in the germline V gene. CDR3 length equals 12 residues. The CDR3 reads CSVTPAVYGYTF. The CDR3 DNA follows: TGCAGCGTTACCCCAGCCGTCTATGGCTACACCTTC.

J is TRBJ2-5 and V is TRBV21-1; the D call TRBD1 from the table was never checked on the DNA. TRBV21-1 represents a pseudogene. The CDR3 spans 15 residues. CDR3 in amino acids: CAVMGLDRAGETQYF. CDR3 nucleotide sequence: TGTGCCGTCATGGGTTTGGACAGGGCGGGAGAGACCCAGTACTTC.

V usage is TRBV30 and J usage is TRBJ1-1; no clear D gene. The CDR3 runs 13 residues. Trimming stripped 2 bases from V and 0 bases from J, with 7 bases between. Germline CDR1 and CDR2: GTSNPN and SVGIG (reference sequence). This CDR3 reads CAWSRNLNTEAFF. Here the CDR3 DNA reads TGTGCCTGGAGTCGGAATTTGAACACTGAAGCTTTCTTT.

This clone has only one observation. The chain uses TRBV19 and TRBJ1-6; 7 bases fit TRBD1. V trimming: 2 bases; J trimming: 8 bases; junction bases outside the gene matches: 3. Germline V gene data show CDR1 as LNHDA and CDR2 as SQIVND (reference sequence). This CDR3 comprises 14 residues. The CDR3 DNA reads as TGTGCCAGTAGTATAACAGGGGAGTATTCACCCCTCCACTTT. Protein product: CASSITGEYSPLHF.

The chain links TRBV5-1 to TRBJ1-6; TRBD1 aligns across 11 bases. Germline V gene sequence: CDR1 SGHRS, CDR2 YFSETQ. The CDR3 has 18 amino acids. Unmatched junction bases numbered 12, after V lost 2 bases and J lost 8 bases. The CDR3 nucleotides read TGCGCCAGCAGCTTCCTGGACAGGGGGCTTTCTACGGATTCACCCCTCCACTTT. Translated, it gives CASSFLDRGLSTDSPLHF.

The chain joins TRBV7-9 to TRBJ2-7; 14 nucleotides align to TRBD2. This CDR3 region has 18 residues. The junction had 11 bases not matched to a gene; V was cut back by 4 bases and J by 3 bases. CDR1 and CDR2 (germline): SEHNR, FQNEAQ (reference sequence). The CDR3 DNA follows: TGTGCCAGCAGCTCCTCCGGGACTAGCGGGAGAACCGTCTACGAGCAGTACTTC. Protein product: CASSSSGTSGRTVYEQYF.

A few counts support this clone. The chain recombines TRBV7-6 with TRBJ2-7, with D possibly matching TRBD2 (7 bases). In germline, CDR1 is SGHVS, CDR2 FNYEAQ. The CDR3 is 14 residues long. V was shortened by 4 bases and J by 3 bases, with 13 bases between the two germline ends. DNA of the CDR3: TGTGCCAGCAGCTCCTCGGGGGGCCTCTACGAGCAGTACTTC. Its translation is CASSSSGGLYEQYF.

The CDR3 region is CASSLGPQSHEQYF. The CDR3 bases are TGTGCCAGCAGCTTGGGTCCCCAGTCCCACGAGCAGTACTTC. The rearrangement links TRBV7-6 to TRBJ2-7; D unclear. Germline CDR1 and CDR2: SGHVS and FNYEAQ. The CDR3 consists of 14 residues. Trimming cost V 3 bases and J 5 bases, with 14 bases left between them.

The chain links TRBV27 to TRBJ1-1, with a tentative D call TRBD1 (5 bases). The CDR3 covers 17 residues. The germline V gene encodes CDR1 MNHEY and CDR2 SMNVEV (reference sequence). With 2 bases removed from V and 1 base from J, the gap between germline ends came to 17 bases. CDR3 residues: CASSLVGRAGRNTEAFF. The DNA for the CDR3 is TGTGCCAGCAGTTTAGTAGGCAGGGCGGGTAGGAACACTGAAGCTTTCTTT.

The chain couples TRBV7-8 to TRBJ2-7; maybe TRBD2 (6 bases). Trimming cost V 2 bases and J 3 bases, with 11 bases left between them. Germline values: CDR1 SGHVS, CDR2 FQNEAQ. This CDR3 spans 14 amino acids. The CDR3 here is CASSLRGSHYEQYF. The CDR3 nucleotides are TGTGCCAGCAGCTTACGGGGGTCGCACTACGAGCAGTACTTC.

The chain combines TRBV7-3 with TRBJ1-3; D gene ambiguous. Deletions cut 2 bases from V and 4 bases from J, with 18 bases between. Germline V gene lookup returns CDR1 SGHTA and CDR2 FQGTGA. CDR3 length equals 17 residues. As DNA, the CDR3 is TGTGCCAGCAGCTTACGTCGGGCGCCCGCTCGGGGAAACACCATATATTTT. Amino acids: CASSLRRAPARGNTIYF.

By sample share, this clone is medium-sized (0.01 to 0.1%). V usage is TRBV18 and J usage is TRBJ2-7, with D hard to call. V dropped 2 bases and J dropped 1 base, with 9 bases sitting between them. In germline, CDR1 is KGHSH, CDR2 LQKENI. The CDR3 is 14 residues long. The CDR3 spells CASSPIGVSYEQYF. The CDR3 bases are TGTGCCAGCTCACCAATAGGTGTATCCTACGAGCAGTACTTC.

The chain is built from TRBV5-1 and TRBJ1-3; no firm D call. In germline, CDR1 is SGHRS, CDR2 YFSETQ. CDR3 length: 14 residues. The V and J ends lost 0 bases and 0 bases respectively, with 4 bases between them. CDR3 protein: CASSLVGSGNTIYF. Written as DNA, the CDR3 is TGCGCCAGCAGCTTGGTAGGCTCTGGAAACACCATATATTTT.

The V and J genes are TRBV30 and TRBJ1-5; TRBD1 matches at 8 bases. The CDR3 is 14 residues long. V shed 1 base, J shed 5 bases, and the junction held 4 bases outside the gene matches. CDR1 is GTSNPN and CDR2 is SVGIG in the germline V gene (reference sequence). This CDR3 reads CAWSETGVDQPQHF. In DNA, the CDR3 is TGTGCCTGGAGTGAGACAGGGGTGGATCAGCCCCAGCATTTT.